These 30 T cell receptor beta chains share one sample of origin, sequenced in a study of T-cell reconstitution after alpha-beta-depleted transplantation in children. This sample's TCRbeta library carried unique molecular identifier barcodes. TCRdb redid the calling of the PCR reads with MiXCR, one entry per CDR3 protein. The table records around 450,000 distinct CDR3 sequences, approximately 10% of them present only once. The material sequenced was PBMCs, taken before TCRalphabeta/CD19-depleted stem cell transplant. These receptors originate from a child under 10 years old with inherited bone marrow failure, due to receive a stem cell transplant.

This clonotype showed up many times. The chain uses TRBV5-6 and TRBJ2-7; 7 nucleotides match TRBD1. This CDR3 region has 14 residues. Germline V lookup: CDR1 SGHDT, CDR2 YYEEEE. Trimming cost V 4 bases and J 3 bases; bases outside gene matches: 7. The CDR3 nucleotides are TGTGCCAGCAGCCATATGACAGGGTTCTACGAGCAGTACTTC. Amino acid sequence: CASSHMTGFYEQYF.

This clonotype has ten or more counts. The CDR3 protein is CSAREQTNTEAFF. CDR3 in DNA: TGCAGTGCTAGAGAACAGACCAACACTGAAGCTTTCTTT. The chain links TRBV20-1 to TRBJ1-1; no clear D gene. Trimming shortened V by 0 bases and J by 2 bases, and 7 bases separated the two germline ends. This CDR3 has 13 amino acids. In germline, CDR1 is DFQATT, CDR2 SNEGSKA (reference sequence).

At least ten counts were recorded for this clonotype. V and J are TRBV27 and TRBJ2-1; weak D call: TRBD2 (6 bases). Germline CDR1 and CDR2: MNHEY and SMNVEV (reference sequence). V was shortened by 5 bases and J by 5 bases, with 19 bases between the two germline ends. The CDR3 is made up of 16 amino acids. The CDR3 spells CASSPSAGTRHNEQFF. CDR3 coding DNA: TGTGCCAGCAGTCCCTCCGCCGGGACTCGACACAATGAGCAGTTCTTC.

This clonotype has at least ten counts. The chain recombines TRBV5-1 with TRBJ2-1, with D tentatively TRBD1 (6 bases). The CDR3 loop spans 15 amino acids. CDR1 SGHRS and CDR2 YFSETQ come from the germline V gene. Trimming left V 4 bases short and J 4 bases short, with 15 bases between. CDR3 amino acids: CASSLDRRGYNEQFF. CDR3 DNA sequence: TGCGCCAGCAGCCTGGACAGAAGAGGATACAATGAGCAGTTCTTC.

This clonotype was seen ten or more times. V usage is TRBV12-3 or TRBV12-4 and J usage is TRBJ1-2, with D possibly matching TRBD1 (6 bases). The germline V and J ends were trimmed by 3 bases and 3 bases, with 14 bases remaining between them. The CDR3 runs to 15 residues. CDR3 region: CASSFGRRTDYGYTF. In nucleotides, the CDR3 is TGTGCCAGCAGTTTTGGCCGAAGGACAGACTATGGCTACACCTTC.

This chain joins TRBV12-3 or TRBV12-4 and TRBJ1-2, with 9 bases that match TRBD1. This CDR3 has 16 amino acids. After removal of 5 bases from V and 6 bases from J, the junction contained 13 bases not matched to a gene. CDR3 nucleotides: TGTGCCAGCAGTCCGCAGGAAGGACAGGGGCTCAATGGCTACACCTTC. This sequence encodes CASSPQEGQGLNGYTF.

The CDR3 spells CASSLIAGEGGEQYF. The DNA of the CDR3 is TGTGCCAGCAGCTTGATAGCGGGAGAGGGGGGCGAGCAGTACTTC. The chain carries TRBV11-2 and TRBJ2-7; 9 nucleotides match TRBD2. The V gene's germline CDR1 is SGHAT and CDR2 FQNNGV. This CDR3 is 15 amino acids long. The V segment lost 3 bases and the J segment 6 bases; nucleotides outside the gene matches: 9.

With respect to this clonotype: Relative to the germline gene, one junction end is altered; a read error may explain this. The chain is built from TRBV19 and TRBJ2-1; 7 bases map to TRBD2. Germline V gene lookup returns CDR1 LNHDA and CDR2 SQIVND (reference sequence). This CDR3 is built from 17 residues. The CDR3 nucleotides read TGTGCCAGCAGTATAGTCAGCGGGACCTACTCCTACAATGAGCAGTTCTTC. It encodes CASSIVSGTYSYNEQFF.

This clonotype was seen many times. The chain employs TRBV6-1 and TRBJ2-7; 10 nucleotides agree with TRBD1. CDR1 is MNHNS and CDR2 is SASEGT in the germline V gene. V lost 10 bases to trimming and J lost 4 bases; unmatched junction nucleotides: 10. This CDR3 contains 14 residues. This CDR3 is CATKTGTGVYEQYF. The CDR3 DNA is TGTGCCACAAAAACCGGGACAGGGGTTTACGAGCAGTACTTC.

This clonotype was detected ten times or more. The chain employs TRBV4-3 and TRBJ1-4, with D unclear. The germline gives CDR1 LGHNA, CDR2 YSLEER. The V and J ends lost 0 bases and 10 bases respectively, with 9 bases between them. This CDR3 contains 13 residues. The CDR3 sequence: CASSQESGGKLFF. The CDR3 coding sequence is TGCGCCAGCAGCCAAGAATCGGGTGGAAAACTGTTTTTT.

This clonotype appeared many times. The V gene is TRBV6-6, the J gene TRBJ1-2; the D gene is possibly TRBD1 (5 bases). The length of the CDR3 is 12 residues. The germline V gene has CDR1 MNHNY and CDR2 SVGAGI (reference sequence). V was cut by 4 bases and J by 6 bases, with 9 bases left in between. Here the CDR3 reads CASSSGLDGYTF. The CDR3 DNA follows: TGTGCCAGCAGTTCAGGGTTGGATGGCTACACCTTC.

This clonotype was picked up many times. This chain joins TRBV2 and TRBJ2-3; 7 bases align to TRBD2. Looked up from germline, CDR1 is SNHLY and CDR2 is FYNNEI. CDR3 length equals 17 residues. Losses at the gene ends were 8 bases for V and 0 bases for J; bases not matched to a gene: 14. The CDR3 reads CASLSPSGILSTDTQYF. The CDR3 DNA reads TGTGCCAGCTTAAGTCCCAGCGGGATACTTAGCACAGATACGCAGTATTTT.

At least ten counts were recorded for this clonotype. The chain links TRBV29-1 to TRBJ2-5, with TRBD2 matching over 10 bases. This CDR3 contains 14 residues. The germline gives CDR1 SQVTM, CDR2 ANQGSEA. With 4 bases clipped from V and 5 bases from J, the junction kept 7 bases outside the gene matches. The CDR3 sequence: CSVAPSGSYETQYF. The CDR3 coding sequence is TGCAGCGTTGCCCCTAGCGGGAGCTACGAGACCCAGTACTTC. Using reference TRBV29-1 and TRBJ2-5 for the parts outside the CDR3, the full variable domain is SAVISQKPSRDICQRGTSLTIQCQVDSQVTMMFWYRQQPGQSLTLIATANQGSEATYESGFVIDKFPISRPNLTFSTLTVSNMSPEDSSIYLCSVAPSGSYETQYFGPGTRLLVL.

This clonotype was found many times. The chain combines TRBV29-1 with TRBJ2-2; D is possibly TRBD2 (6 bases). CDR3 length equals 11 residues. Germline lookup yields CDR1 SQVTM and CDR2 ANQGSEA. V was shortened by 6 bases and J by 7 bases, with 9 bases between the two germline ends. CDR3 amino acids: CSVRLDGELFF. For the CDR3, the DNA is TGCAGCGTAAGACTAGACGGGGAGCTGTTTTTT.

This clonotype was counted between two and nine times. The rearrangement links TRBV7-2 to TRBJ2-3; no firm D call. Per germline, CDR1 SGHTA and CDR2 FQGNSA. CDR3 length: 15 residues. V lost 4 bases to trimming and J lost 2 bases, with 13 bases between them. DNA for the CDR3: TGTGCCAGCAGCTGGCAGGCGGCAGTCACAGATACGCAGTATTTT. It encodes CASSWQAAVTDTQYF.

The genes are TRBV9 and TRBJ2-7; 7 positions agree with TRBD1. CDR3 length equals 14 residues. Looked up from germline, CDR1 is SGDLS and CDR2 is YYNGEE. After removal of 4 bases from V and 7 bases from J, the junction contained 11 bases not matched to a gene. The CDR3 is CASSPHRDSQEQYF. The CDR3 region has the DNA TGTGCCAGCAGCCCCCACCGGGACAGCCAGGAGCAGTACTTC.

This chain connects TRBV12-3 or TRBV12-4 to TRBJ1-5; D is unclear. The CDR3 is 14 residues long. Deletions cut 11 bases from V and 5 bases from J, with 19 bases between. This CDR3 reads CALSWSGADQPQHF. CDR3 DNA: TGTGCCCTCAGTTGGTCGGGAGCTGATCAGCCCCAGCATTTT.

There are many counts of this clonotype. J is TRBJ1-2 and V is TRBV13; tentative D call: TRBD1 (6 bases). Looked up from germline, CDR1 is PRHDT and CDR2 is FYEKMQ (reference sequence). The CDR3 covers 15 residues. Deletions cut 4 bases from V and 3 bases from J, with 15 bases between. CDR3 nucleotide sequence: TGTGCCAGCAGCTCCTCCCACAGGGATTACTATGGCTACACCTTC. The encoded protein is CASSSSHRDYYGYTF.

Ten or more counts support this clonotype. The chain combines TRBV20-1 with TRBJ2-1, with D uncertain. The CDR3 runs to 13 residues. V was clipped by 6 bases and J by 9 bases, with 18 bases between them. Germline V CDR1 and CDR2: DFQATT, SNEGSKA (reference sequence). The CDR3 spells CSATDSQLGEQFF. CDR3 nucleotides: TGCAGTGCCACCGACTCACAGCTTGGTGAGCAGTTCTTC.

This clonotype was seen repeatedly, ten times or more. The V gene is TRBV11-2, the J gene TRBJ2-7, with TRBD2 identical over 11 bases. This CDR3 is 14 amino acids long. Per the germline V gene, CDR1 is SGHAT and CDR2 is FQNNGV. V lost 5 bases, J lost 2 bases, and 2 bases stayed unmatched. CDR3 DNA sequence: TGTGCCAGCAGCGCACTAGCGGGGGCCTACGAGCAGTACTTC. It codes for CASSALAGAYEQYF.

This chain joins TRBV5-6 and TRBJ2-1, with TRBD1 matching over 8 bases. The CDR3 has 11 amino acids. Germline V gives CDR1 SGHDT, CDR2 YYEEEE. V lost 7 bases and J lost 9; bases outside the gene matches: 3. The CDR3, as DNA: TGTGCCAGCGGACAGGGAACTGAGCAGTTCTTC. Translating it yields CASGQGTEQFF.

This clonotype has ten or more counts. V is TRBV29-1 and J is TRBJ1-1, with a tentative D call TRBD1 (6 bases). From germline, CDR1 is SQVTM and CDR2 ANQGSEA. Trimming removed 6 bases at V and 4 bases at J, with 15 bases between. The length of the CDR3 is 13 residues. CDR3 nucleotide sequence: TGCAGCGTCCAAAGGGGGGGGACCACTGAAGCTTTCTTT. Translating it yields CSVQRGGTTEAFF.

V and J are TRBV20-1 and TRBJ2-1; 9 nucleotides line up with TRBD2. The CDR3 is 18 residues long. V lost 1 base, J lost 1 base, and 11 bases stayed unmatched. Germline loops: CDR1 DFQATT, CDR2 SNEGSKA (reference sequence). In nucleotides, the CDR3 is TGCAGTGCTAGAGTCAGGGGGGCTAGCGGGGTTTCCTACAATGAGCAGTTCTTC. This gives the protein CSARVRGASGVSYNEQFF.

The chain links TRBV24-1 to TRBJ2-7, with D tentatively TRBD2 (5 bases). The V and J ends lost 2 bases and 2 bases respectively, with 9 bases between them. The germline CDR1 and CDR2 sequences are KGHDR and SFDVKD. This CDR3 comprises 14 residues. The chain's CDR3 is CATSDSRATYEQYF. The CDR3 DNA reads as TGTGCCACCAGTGATTCGAGGGCCACCTACGAGCAGTACTTC.

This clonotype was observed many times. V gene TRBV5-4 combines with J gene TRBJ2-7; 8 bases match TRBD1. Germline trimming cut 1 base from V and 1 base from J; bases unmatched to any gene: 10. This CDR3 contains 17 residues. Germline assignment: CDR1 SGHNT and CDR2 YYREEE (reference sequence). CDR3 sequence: CASSLRGSGTGSYEQYF. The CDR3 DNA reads TGTGCCAGCAGCTTGCGAGGTTCTGGGACAGGTTCCTACGAGCAGTACTTC.

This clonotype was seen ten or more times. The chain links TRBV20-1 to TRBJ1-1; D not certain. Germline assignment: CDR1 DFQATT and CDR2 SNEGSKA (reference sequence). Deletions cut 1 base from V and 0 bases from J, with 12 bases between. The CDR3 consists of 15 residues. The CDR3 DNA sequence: TGCAGTGCTAGAGTTTCTTGGCGGGTGAACACTGAAGCTTTCTTT. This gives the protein CSARVSWRVNTEAFF.

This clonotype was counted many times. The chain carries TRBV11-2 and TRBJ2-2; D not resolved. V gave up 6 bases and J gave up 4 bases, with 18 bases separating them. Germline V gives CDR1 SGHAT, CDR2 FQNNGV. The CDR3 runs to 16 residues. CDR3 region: CASRIHPRGGTGELFF. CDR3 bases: TGTGCCAGCAGGATACACCCCCGAGGCGGCACCGGGGAGCTGTTTTTT.

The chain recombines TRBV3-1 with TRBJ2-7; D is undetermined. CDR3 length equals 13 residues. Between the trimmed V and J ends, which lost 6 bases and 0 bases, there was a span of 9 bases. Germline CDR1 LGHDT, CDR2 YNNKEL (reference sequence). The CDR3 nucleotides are TGTGCCAGCAGTCGCGGAGTCTCCTACGAGCAGTACTTC. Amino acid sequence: CASSRGVSYEQYF.

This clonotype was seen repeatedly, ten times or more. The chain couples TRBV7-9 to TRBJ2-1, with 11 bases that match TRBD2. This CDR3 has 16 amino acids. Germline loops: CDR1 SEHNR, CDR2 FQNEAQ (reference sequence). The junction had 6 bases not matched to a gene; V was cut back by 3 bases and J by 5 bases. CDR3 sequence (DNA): TGTGCCAGCAGCTTCTTAGCGGGAGGGACGCACAATGAGCAGTTCTTC. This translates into CASSFLAGGTHNEQFF.

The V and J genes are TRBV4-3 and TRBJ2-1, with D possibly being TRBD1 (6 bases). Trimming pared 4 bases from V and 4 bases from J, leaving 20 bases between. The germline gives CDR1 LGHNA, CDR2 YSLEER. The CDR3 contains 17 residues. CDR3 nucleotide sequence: TGCGCCAGCAGCCGGGCACCGGGACATTCGATTTACAATGAGCAGTTCTTC. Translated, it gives CASSRAPGHSIYNEQFF.